This TCR beta chain was documented in a study of identical twins. This CDR3 region has 19 residues. The junction had 17 bases not matched to a gene; V was cut back by 5 bases and J by 6 bases. Per the germline V gene, CDR1 is SGHAT and CDR2 is FQNNGV. TCRdb re-called the 5' RACE reads through MiXCR, storing one row per CDR3 protein. The sample consists of 1.5 million to 2 million distinct CDR3 sequences, under 35% of them appearing once. Broader study findings: Twins showed weaker excess sharing in their beta out-of-frame sequences.

Remarks on this clonotype: Its antigen is undetermined.

The receptor's source is a newborn girl in good health. This chain uses TRBV11-2 with TRBJ2-3, with 13 positions matching TRBD2. Sequencing was carried out using cord blood. Here the CDR3 DNA reads TGTGCCAGCAGCACCCGAGGACTAGCGGGGGCGTTTTTAGAGGATACGCAGTATTTT. Translation gives CASSTRGLAGAFLEDTQYF.